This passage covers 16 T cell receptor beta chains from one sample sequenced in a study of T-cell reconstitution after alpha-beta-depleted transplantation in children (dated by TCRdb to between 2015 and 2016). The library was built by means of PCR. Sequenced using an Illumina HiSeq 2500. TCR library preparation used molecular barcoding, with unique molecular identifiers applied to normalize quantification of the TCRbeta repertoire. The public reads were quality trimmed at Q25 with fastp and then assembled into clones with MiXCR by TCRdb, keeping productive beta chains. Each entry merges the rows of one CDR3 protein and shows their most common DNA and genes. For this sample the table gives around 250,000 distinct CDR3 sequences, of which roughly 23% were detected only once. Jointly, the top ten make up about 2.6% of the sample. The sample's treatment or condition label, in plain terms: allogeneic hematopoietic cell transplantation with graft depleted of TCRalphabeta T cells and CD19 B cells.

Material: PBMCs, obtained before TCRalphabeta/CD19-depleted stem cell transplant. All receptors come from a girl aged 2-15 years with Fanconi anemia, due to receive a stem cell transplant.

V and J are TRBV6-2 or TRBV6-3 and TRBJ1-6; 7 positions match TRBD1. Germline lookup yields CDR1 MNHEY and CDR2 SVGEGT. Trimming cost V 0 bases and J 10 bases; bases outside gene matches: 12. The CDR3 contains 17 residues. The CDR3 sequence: CASSYSAGARGMSPLHF. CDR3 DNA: TGTGCCAGCAGTTACTCGGCCGGCGCCAGGGGGATGTCACCCCTCCACTTT.

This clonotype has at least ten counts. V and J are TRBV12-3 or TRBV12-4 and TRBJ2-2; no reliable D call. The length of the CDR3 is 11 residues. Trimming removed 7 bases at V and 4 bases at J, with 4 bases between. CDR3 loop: CASTPTGELFF. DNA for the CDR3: TGTGCCAGCACCCCCACCGGGGAGCTGTTTTTT.

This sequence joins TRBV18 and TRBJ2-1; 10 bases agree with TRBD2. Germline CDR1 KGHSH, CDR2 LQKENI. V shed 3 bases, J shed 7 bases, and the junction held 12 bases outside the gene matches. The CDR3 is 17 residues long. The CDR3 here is CASSPGLEREGRNEQFF. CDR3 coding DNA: TGTGCCAGCTCACCGGGCCTAGAGCGGGAGGGCCGGAATGAGCAGTTCTTC.

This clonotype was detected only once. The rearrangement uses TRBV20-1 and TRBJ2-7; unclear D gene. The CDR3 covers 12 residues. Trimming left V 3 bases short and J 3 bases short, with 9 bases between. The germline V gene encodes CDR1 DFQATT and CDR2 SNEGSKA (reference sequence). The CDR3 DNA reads TGCAGTGCTAGTCACTCCAGCTACGAGCAGTACTTC. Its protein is CSASHSSYEQYF.

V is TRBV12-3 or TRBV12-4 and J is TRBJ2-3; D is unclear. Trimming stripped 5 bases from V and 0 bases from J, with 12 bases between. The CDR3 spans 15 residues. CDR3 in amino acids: CASSTLLRSTDTQYF. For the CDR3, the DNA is TGTGCCAGCAGTACACTTCTAAGGAGCACAGATACGCAGTATTTT.

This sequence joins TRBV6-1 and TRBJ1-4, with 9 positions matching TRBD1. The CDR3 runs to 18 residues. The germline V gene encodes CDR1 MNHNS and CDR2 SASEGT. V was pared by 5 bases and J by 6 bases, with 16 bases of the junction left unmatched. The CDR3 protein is CASSPMSPGTGWYEKLFF. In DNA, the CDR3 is TGTGCCAGCAGTCCAATGTCCCCGGGGACAGGGTGGTATGAAAAACTGTTTTTT.

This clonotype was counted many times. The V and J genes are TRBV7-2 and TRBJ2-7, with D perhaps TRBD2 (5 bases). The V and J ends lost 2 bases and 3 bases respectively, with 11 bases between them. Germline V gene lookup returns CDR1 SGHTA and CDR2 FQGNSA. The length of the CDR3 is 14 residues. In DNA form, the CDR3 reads TGTGCCAGCAGCTTAATACCCCGGGACTACGAGCAGTACTTC. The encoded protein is CASSLIPRDYEQYF.

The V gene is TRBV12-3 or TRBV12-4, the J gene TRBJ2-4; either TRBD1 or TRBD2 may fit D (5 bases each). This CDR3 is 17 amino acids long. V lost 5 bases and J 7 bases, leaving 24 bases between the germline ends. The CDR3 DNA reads TGTGCCAGCAGTCCAGATCCGGGACGACCCCAAGGGAACATTCAGTACTTC. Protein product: CASSPDPGRPQGNIQYF.

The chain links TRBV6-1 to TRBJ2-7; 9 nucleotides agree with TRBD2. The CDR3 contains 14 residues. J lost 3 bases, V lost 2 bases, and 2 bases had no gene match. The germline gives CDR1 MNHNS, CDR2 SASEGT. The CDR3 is CASSEKLAGYEQYF. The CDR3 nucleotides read TGTGCCAGCAGTGAAAAACTAGCGGGCTACGAGCAGTACTTC.

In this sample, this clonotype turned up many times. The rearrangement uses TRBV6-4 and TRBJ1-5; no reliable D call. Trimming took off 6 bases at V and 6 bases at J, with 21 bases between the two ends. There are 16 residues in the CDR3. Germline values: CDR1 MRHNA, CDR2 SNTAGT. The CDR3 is CASRGRMRRFGQPQHF. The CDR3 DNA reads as TGTGCCAGCAGGGGCAGGATGAGAAGGTTTGGTCAGCCCCAGCATTTT.

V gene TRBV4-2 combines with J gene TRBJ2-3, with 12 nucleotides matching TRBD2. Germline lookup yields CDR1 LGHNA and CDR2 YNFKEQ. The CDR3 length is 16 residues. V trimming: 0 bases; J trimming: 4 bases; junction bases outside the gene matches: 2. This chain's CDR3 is CASSQEGLAGSDTQYF. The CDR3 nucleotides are TGTGCCAGCAGCCAAGAAGGACTAGCGGGGTCAGATACGCAGTATTTT.

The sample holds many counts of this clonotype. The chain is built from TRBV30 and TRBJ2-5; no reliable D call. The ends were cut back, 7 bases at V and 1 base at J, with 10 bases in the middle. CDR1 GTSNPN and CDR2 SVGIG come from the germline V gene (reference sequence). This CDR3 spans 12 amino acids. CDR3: CALSDGQETQYF. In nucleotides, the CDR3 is TGTGCCTTGTCGGACGGCCAAGAGACCCAGTACTTC.

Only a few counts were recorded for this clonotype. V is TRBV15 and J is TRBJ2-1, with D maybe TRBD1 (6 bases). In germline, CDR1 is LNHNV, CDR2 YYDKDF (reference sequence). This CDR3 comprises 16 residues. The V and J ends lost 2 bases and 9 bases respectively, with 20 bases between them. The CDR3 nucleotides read TGTGCCACCAGCAGAACCGGCGGACAGTTTGACGCTGAGCAGTTCTTC. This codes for CATSRTGGQFDAEQFF.

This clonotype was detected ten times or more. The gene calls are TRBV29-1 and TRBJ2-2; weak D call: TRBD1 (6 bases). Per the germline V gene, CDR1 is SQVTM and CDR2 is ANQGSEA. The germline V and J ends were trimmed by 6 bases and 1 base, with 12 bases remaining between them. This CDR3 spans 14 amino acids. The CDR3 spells CSVQDSLNTGELFF. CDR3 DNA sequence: TGCAGCGTACAGGACAGTCTGAACACCGGGGAGCTGTTTTTT.

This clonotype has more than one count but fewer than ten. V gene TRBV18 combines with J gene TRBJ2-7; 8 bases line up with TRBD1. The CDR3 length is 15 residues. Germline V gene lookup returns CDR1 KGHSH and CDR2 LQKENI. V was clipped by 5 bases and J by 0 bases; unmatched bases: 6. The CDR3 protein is CASSSTGVDSYEQYF. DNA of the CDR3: TGTGCCAGCTCATCGACAGGGGTGGACTCCTACGAGCAGTACTTC.

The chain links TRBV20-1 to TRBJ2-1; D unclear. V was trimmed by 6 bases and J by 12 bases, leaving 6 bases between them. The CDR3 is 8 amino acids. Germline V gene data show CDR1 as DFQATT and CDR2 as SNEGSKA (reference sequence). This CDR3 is CSAGRQFF. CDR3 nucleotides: TGCAGTGCGGGTCGGCAGTTCTTC.